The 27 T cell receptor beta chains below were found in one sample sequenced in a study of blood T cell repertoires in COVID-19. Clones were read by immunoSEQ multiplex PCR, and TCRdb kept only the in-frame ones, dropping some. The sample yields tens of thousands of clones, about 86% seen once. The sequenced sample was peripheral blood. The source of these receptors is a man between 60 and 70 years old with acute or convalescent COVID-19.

CDR3 DNA sequence: TGTGCCAGCAGTCCCCAAGCGACTGTATCTGGGGCCAACGTCCTGACTTTC. It codes for CASSPQATVSGANVLTF. This rearrangement joins TRBV6-6 to TRBJ2-6; D gene ambiguous. Germline lookup yields CDR1 MNHNY and CDR2 SVGAGI (reference sequence). The CDR3 runs 17 residues. The V gene lost 5 bases and the J gene lost 1 base, with 15 bases spanning the gap.

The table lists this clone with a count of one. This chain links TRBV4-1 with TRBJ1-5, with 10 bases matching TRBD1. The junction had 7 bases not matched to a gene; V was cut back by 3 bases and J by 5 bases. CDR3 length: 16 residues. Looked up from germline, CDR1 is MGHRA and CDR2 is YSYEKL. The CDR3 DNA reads TGCGCCAGCAGCCAGACGCCGGGACAGGGGCATCAGCCCCAGCATTTT. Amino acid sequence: CASSQTPGQGHQPQHF.

In nucleotides, the CDR3 is TGTGCCAGCAGTTTAGCGGGGGGACAAAAGGGCTACGAGCAGTACTTC. Its protein product is CASSLAGGQKGYEQYF. This chain joins TRBV28 and TRBJ2-7; 8 positions match TRBD2. Per the germline V gene, CDR1 is MDHEN and CDR2 is SYDVKM. The CDR3 has 16 amino acids. V lost 2 bases to trimming and J lost 3 bases; unmatched junction nucleotides: 9.

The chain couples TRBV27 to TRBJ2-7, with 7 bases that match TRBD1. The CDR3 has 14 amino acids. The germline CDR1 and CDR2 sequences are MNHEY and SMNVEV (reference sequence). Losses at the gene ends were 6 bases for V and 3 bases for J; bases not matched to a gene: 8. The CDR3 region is CASSHRGLGYEQYF. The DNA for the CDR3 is TGTGCCAGCAGCCACAGGGGCCTCGGCTACGAGCAGTACTTC.

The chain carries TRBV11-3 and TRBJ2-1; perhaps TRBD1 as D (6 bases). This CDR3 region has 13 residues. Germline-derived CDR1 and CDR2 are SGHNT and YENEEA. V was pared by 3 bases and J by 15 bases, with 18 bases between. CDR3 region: CASSLGTGTRGFF. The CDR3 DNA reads TGTGCCAGCAGCTTGGGGACCGGGACAAGGGGGTTCTTC.

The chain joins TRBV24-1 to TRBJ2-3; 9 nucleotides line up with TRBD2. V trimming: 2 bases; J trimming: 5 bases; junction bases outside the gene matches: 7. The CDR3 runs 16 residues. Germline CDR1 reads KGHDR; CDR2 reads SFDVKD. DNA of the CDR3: TGTGCCACCAGTGATTCTCGCGGGGGGGTTCAAGATACGCAGTATTTT. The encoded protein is CATSDSRGGVQDTQYF.

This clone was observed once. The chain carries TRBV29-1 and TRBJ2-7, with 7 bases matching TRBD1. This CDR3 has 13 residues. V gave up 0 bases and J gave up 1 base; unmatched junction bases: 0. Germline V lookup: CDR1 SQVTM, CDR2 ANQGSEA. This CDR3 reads CSVEETGSYEQYF. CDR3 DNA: TGCAGCGTTGAAGAGACAGGGTCCTACGAGCAGTACTTC.

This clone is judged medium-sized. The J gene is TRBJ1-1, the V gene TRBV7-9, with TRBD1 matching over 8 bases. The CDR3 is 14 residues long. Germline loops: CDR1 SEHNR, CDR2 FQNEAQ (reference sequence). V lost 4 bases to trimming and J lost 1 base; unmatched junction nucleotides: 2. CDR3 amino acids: CASSSGTGNTEAFF. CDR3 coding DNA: TGTGCCAGCAGCTCCGGGACAGGGAACACTGAAGCTTTCTTT.

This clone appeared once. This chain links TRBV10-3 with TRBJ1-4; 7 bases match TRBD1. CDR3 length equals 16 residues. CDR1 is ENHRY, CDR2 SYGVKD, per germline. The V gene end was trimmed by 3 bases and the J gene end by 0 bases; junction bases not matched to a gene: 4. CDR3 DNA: TGTGCCATCAGTGACCGGGACAGAACAACTAATGAAAAACTGTTTTTT. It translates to CAISDRDRTTNEKLFF.

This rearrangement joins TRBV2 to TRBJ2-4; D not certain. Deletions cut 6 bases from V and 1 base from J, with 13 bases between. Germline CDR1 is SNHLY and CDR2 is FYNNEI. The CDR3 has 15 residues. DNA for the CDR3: TGTGCCAGCAGCCAACTAAATCGGGCCAAAAACATTCAGTACTTC. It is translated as CASSQLNRAKNIQYF.

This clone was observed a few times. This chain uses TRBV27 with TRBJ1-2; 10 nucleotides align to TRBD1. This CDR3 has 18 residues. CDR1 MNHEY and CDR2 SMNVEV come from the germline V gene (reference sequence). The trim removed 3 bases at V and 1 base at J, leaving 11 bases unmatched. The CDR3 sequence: CASSFIGGTGALNYGYTF. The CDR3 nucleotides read TGTGCCAGCAGTTTTATCGGTGGGACAGGGGCCCTTAACTATGGCTACACCTTC.

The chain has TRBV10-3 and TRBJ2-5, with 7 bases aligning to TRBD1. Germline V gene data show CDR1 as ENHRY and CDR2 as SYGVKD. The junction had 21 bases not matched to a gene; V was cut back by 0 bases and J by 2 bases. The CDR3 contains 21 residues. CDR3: CAISESYRGSRTAGAQETQYF. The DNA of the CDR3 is TGTGCCATCAGTGAGTCGTACAGGGGTTCTCGAACGGCAGGGGCTCAAGAGACCCAGTACTTC.

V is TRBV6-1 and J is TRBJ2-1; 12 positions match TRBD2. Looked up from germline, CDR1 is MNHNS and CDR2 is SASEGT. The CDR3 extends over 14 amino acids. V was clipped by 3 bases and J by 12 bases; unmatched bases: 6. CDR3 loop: CASSETSGGSVQFF. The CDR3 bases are TGTGCCAGCAGTGAGACTAGCGGGGGCTCGGTGCAGTTCTTC.

DNA for the CDR3: TGTGCCACCTGGGGGAGGAATGGAAACACCATATATTTT. It codes for CATWGRNGNTIYF. The chain combines TRBV6-5 with TRBJ1-3, with D maybe TRBD1 (5 bases). The CDR3 extends over 13 amino acids. Trimming removed 10 bases at V and 3 bases at J, with 13 bases between. In germline, CDR1 is MNHEY, CDR2 SVGAGI.

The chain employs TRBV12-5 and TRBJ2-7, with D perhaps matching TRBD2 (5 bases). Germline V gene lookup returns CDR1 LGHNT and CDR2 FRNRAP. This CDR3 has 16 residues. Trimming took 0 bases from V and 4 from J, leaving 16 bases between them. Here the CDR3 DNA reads TGTGCTAGTGGTTTGGTAAGAGGACGGAGGCGATACGAGCAGTACTTC. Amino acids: CASGLVRGRRRYEQYF. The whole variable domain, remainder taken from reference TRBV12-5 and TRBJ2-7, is DARVTQTPRHKVTEMGQEVTMRCQPILGHNTVFWYRQTMMQGLELLAYFRNRAPLDDSGMPKDRFSAEMPDATLATLKIQPSEPRDSAVYFCASGLVRGRRRYEQYFGPGTRLTVT.

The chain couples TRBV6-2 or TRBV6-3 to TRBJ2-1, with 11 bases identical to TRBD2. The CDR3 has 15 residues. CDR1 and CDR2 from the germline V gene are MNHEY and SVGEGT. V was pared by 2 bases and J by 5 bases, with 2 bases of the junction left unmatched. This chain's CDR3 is CASSYGTSGHNEQFF. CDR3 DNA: TGTGCCAGCAGTTACGGGACTAGCGGCCACAATGAGCAGTTCTTC.

CDR3 sequence reads: CASSLNFPSRRGTYNEQFF. The CDR3 DNA follows: TGTGCCAGCAGCTTAAACTTCCCCTCGCGGCGGGGGACCTACAATGAGCAGTTCTTC. This chain uses TRBV7-2 with TRBJ2-1; 7 bases agree with TRBD2. CDR3 length: 19 amino acids. V trimming: 2 bases; J trimming: 2 bases; junction bases outside the gene matches: 15. CDR1 and CDR2 (germline): SGHTA, FQGNSA. The whole variable domain, remainder taken from reference TRBV7-2 and TRBJ2-1, is GAGVSQSPSNKVTEKGKDVELRCDPISGHTALYWYRQSLGQGLEFLIYFQGNSAPDKSGLPSDRFSAERTGGSVSTLTIQRTQQEDSAVYLCASSLNFPSRRGTYNEQFFGPGTRLTVL.

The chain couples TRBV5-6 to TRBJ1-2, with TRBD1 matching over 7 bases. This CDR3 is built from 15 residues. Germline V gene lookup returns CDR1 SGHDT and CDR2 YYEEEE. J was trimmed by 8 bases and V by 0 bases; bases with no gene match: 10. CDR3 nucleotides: TGTGCCAGCAGCTTGGTTACAGGGGCTTTAACGGGCTACACCTTC. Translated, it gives CASSLVTGALTGYTF.

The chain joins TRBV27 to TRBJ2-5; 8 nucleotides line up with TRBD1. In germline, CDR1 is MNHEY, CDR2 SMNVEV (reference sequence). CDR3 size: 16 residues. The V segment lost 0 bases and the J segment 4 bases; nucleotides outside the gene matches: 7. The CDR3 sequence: CASSLSGQVGGETQYF. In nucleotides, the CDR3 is TGTGCCAGCAGTTTATCGGGACAGGTTGGAGGAGAGACCCAGTACTTC.

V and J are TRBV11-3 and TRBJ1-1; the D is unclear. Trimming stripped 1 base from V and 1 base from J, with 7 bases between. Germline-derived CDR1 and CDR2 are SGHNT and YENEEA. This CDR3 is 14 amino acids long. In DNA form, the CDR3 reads TGTGCCAGCAGCTTAGCGACACAGAACACTGAAGCTTTCTTT. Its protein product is CASSLATQNTEAFF.

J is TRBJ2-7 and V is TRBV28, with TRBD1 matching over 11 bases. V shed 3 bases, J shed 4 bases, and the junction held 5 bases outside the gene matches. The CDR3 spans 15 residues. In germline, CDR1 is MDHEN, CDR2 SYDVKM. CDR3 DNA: TGTGCCAGCAGTTTTCCGGACAGGGGGCTGTACGAGCAGTACTTC. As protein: CASSFPDRGLYEQYF.

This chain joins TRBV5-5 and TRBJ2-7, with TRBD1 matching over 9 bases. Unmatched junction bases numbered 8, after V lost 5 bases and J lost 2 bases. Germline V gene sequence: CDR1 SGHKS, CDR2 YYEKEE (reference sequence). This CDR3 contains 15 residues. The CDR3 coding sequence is TGTGCCAGCAGGTATACCGGGACAGGGACCTACGAGCAGTACTTC. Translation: CASRYTGTGTYEQYF. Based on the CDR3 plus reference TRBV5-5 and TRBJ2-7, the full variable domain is DAGVTQSPTHLIKTRGQQVTLRCSPISGHKSVSWYQQVLGQGPQFIFQYYEKEERGRGNFPDRFSARQFPNYSSELNVNALLLGDSALYLCASRYTGTGTYEQYFGPGTRLTVT.

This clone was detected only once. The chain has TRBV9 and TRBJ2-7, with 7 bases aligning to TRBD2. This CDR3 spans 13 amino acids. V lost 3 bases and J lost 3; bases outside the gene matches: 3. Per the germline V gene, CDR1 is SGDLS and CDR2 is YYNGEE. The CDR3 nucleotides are TGTGCCAGCAGCGGGGGGAGGGTCTACGAGCAGTACTTC. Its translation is CASSGGRVYEQYF.

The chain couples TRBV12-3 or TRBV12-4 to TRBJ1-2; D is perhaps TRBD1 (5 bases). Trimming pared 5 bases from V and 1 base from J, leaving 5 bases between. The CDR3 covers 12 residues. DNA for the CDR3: TGTGCCAGCAGTAGGGGTAACTATGGCTACACCTTC. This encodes CASSRGNYGYTF.

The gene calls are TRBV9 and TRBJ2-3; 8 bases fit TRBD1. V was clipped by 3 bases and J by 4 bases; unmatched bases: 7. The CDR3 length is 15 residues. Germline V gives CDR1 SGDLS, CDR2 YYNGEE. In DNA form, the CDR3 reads TGTGCCAGCAGCGGCGACAGGGGTGTGTCAGATACGCAGTATTTT. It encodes CASSGDRGVSDTQYF.

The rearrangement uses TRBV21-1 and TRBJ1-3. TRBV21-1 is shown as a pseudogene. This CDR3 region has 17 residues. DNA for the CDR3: TGTGCCAGCAGCAAGGCTCTGGACGGGAGCTCTGGAAACACCATATATTTT. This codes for CASSKALDGSSGNTIYF.

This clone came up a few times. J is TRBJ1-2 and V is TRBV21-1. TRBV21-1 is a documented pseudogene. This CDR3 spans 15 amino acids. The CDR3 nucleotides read TGTGCCAGCGGGGAGCTAGTAATGGCTAACTATGGCTACACCTTC. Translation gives CASGELVMANYGYTF.